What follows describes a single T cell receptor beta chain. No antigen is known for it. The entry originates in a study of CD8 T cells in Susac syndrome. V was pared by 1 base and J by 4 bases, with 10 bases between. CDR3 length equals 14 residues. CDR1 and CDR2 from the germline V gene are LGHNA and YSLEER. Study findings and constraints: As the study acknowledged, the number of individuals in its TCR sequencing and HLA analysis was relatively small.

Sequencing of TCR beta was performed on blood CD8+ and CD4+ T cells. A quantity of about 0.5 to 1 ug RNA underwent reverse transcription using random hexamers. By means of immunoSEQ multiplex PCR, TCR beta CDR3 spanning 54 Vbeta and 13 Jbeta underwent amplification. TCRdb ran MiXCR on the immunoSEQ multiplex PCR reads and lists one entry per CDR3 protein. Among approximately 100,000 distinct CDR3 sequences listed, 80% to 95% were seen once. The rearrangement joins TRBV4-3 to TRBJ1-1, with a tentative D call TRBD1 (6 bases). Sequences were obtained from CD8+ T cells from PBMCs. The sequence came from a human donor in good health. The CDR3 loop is CASSQGQGPTEAFF. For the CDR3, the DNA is TGCGCCAGCAGCCAAGGCCAGGGGCCCACTGAAGCTTTCTTT.